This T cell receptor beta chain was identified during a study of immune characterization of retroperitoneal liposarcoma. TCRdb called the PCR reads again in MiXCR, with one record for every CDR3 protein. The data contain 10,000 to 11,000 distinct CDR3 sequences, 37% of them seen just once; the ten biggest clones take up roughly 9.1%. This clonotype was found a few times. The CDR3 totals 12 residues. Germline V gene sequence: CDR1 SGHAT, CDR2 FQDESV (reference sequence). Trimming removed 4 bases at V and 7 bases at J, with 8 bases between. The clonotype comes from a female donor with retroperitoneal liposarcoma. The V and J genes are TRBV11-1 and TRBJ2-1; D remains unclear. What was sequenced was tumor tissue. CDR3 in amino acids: CASSYQSNEQFF. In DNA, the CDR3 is TGTGCCAGCAGCTACCAATCTAATGAGCAGTTCTTC.